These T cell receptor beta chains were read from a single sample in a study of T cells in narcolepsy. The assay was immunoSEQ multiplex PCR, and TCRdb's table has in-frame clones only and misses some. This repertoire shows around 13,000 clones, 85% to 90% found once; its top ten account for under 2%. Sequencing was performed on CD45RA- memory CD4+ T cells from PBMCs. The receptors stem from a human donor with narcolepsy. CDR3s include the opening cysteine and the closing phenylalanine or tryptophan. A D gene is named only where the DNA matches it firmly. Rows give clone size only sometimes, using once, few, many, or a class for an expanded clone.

TGCGCCAGCAGTAAGGGGAAAGAGACCCAGTACTTC CASSKGKETQYF TRBJ2-5 TRBV5-1 - -
TGCAGTGGGGATATCGGGAATGGCTACACCTTC CSGDIGNGYTF TRBJ1-2 TRBV20-1 - -
TGTGCCAGCAGCTTAGTTGGGATCGCGGGTGAGCAGTTCTTC CASSLVGIAGEQFF TRBJ2-1 TRBV7-8 - -
TGTGCCAGCAGTGAAGCGGGGCGAGTGGGCTTC CASSEAGRVGF TRBJ2-7 TRBV6-1 - -
TGTGCCAGCCGAGGGACTAGCGGGAGCCGGGAGACCCAGTACTTC CASRGTSGSRETQYF TRBJ2-5 TRBV28 - TRBD2
TGCGCCAGCAGCTTGGAGACAGGGGGGGCGGCCCAGTACTTC CASSLETGGAAQYF TRBJ2-5 TRBV5-1 - TRBD1
TGTGCCAGCAGCTTATTACGGACTACACGGCAAGAGACCCAGTACTTC CASSLLRTTRQETQYF TRBJ2-5 TRBV7-9 - -
TGCGCCAGCAGCTTGGGGGGCGCCGGAAACACCATATATTTT CASSLGGAGNTIYF TRBJ1-3 TRBV5-1 medium-sized -
TGTGCCAGCAGTTTATATCCGGGTTTGAACTATGGCTACACCTTC CASSLYPGLNYGYTF TRBJ1-2 TRBV28 - -
TGTGCCAGCAGCTTAGACGCCCCTGGTACAGGGTGGACCGGGGAGCTGTTTTTT CASSLDAPGTGWTGELFF TRBJ2-2 TRBV7-9 - -
TGTGCCAGCAGTCCCCGCCCAGACAGCGAGCAGTACTTC CASSPRPDSEQYF TRBJ2-7 TRBV28 - -
TGTGCCTGGAGTGACCGCAGGACACGGACAGATACGCAGTATTTT CAWSDRRTRTDTQYF TRBJ2-3 TRBV30 once -
TGCGCCAGCAGCCCAGCAGGGGTGGAAACGGGGTACGAGCAGTACTTC CASSPAGVETGYEQYF TRBJ2-7 TRBV5-1 - -
TGTGCCAGCAGCAAAGAGGGAGGCACTCACTCCTACAATGAGCAGTTCTTC CASSKEGGTHSYNEQFF TRBJ2-1 TRBV21-1 - -
TGCGCCAGCAGCTTTGGACAGGGGGCTGCGGGCTACACCTTC CASSFGQGAAGYTF TRBJ1-2 TRBV5-1 - TRBD1